The 9 T cell receptor beta chains listed next were all sequenced from one sample in a study of T cells in Graves' hyperthyroidism and ophthalmopathy. TCR beta CDR3 regions were amplified from RNA. In the first-round RT-PCR of the TCR CDR3, the HTBI primer set was used. One entry per CDR3 protein results from TCRdb running MiXCR on the multiplex PCR reads. The sample includes fewer than 750,000 distinct CDR3 sequences, about 14% of them seen just once. The specimen sequenced was blood. The receptors were gathered from a woman aged 45-60 years with Graves' ophthalmopathy.

This clonotype was seen only a few times. The chain links TRBV6-1 to TRBJ2-3, with D uncertain. Deletions cut 2 bases from V and 0 bases from J, with 12 bases between. From germline, CDR1 is MNHNS and CDR2 SASEGT. The CDR3 has 16 residues. For the CDR3, the DNA is TGTGCCAGCAGTGAAAAAGTCGGCAGAAGCACAGATACGCAGTATTTT. Translating it yields CASSEKVGRSTDTQYF.

This clonotype was found a few times. The V and J genes are TRBV24-1 and TRBJ2-2, with unresolved D. V lost 1 base and J 6 bases, leaving 2 bases between the germline ends. CDR1 and CDR2 (germline): KGHDR, SFDVKD. The CDR3 is 12 amino acids. The CDR3 DNA reads TGTGCCACCAGTGATTTTGCCGGGGAGCTGTTTTTT. It yields the protein CATSDFAGELFF.

The chain uses TRBV20-1 and TRBJ2-7; 7 bases align to TRBD1. The CDR3 has 15 residues. The V and J ends lost 1 base and 4 bases, in that order; junction bases with no gene match: 10. The germline CDR1 and CDR2 sequences are DFQATT and SNEGSKA (reference sequence). CDR3 DNA sequence: TGCAGTGCTAGAGCGTCAGGGGGTTTTCTTTACGAGCAGTACTTC. Protein product: CSARASGGFLYEQYF.

The gene calls are TRBV30 and TRBJ2-1, with a tentative D call TRBD2 (6 bases). Germline-derived CDR1 and CDR2 are GTSNPN and SVGIG (reference sequence). The CDR3 has 14 amino acids. V was shortened by 7 bases and J by 4 bases, with 17 bases between the two germline ends. CDR3 residues: CAFLLLADYNEQFF. DNA of the CDR3: TGTGCCTTCCTTTTGTTAGCGGATTACAATGAGCAGTTCTTC.

This clonotype was picked up many times. The V and J genes are TRBV28 and TRBJ1-6, with 9 bases that match TRBD1. This CDR3 spans 16 amino acids. V shed 3 bases, J shed 6 bases, and the junction held 6 bases outside the gene matches. The germline CDR1 and CDR2 sequences are MDHEN and SYDVKM. For the CDR3, the DNA is TGTGCCAGCAGTTTCGTGACAGGGGGAAGTAATTCACCCCTCCACTTT. It encodes CASSFVTGGSNSPLHF.

The table lists this clonotype with many counts. The chain uses TRBV7-2 and TRBJ1-2, with D uncertain. The CDR3 spans 13 residues. Germline V gene data show CDR1 as SGHTA and CDR2 as FQGNSA. V lost 3 bases to trimming and J lost 8 bases, with 13 bases between them. Written as DNA, the CDR3 is TGTGCCAGCAGCTTTCCAACCCCTGGGGGCTACACCTTC. Encoded protein: CASSFPTPGGYTF.

The genes are TRBV20-1 and TRBJ1-5, with 8 positions matching TRBD1. This CDR3 region has 13 residues. J gave up 8 bases and V 0 bases, and 3 bases lay outside the gene matches. CDR1 DFQATT and CDR2 SNEGSKA come from the germline V gene (reference sequence). The CDR3 here is CSAREQGDKPQHF. In DNA form, the CDR3 reads TGCAGTGCTAGAGAACAGGGGGACAAGCCCCAGCATTTT.

This rearrangement joins TRBV4-2 to TRBJ2-7; 7 bases are a match to TRBD1. Per the germline V gene, CDR1 is LGHNA and CDR2 is YNFKEQ. The CDR3 covers 15 residues. V shed 4 bases, J shed 3 bases, and the junction held 9 bases outside the gene matches. CDR3 DNA: TGTGCCAGCAGCCCCCGACAGGGCCTACACTACGAGCAGTACTTC. Translated, it gives CASSPRQGLHYEQYF.

V and J are TRBV29-1 and TRBJ2-4; D gene uncertain. Trimming removed 4 bases from V and 0 bases from J, with 16 bases in between. This CDR3 region has 16 residues. Germline CDR1 SQVTM, CDR2 ANQGSEA. The CDR3 sequence is CSVVRSRDLAKNIQYF. The CDR3 DNA reads as TGCAGCGTTGTTAGAAGCCGCGATTTAGCCAAAAACATTCAGTACTTC.